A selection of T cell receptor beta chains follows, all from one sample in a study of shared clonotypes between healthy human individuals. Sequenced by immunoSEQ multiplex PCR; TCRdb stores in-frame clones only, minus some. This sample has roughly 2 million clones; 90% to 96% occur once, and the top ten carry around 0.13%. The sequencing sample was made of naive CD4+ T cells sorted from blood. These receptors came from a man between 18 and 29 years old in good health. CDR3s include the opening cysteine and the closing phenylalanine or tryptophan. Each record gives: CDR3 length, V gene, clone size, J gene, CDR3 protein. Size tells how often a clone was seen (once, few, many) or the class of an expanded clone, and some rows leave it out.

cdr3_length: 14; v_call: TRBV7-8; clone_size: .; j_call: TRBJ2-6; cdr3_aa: CASSLGTGANVLTF
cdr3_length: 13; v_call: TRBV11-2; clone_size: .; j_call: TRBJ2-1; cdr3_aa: CASSFPGVYNRFF
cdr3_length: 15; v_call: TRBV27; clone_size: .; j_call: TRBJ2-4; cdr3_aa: CASSRAGVGKNIQYF
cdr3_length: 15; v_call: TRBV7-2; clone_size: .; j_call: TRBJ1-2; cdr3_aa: CASSNTPSRDYGYTF
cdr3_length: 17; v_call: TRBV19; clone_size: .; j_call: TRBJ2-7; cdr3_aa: CATAGTSGRKSSYEQYF
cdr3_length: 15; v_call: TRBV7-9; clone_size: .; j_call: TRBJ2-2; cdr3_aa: CASSMSAGRTGELFF
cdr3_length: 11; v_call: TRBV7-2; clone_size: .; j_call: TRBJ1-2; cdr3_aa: CASSDFYGYTF
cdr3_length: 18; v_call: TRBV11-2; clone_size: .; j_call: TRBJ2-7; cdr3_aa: CASSLDLLLAGPSYEQYF
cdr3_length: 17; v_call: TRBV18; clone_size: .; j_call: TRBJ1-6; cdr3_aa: CASSPPTADPYNSPLHF
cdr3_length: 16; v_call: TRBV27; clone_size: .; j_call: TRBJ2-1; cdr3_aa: CASSLFPAGIYNEQFF
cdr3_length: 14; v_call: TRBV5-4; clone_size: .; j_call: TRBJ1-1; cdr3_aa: CASSLQGAGTEAFF
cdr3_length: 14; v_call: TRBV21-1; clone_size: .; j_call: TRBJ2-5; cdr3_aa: CASSPQGEQETQYF
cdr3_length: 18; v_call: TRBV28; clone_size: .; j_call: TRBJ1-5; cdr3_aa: CASSLWRAGGLINQPQHF
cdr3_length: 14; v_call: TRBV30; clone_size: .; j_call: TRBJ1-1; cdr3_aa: CAWMALLGGTEAFF
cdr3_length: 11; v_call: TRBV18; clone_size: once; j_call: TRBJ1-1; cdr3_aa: CASSPYTEAFF
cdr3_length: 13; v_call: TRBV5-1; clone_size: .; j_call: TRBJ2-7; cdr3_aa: CASSLQPDYEQYF
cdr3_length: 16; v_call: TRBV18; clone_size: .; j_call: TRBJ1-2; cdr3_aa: CASSPDRGSLNYGYTF
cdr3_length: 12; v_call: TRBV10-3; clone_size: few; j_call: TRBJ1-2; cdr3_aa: CAISEQAYGYTF
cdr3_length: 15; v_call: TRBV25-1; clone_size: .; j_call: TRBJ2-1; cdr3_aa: CASSRTSGSQREQFF
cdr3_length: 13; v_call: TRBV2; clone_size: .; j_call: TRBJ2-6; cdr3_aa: CASSGVGANVLTF
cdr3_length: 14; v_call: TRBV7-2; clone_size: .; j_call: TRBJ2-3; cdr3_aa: CASSPRSSLDTQYF
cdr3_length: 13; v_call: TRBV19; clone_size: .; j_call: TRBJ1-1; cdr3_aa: CASWETGRAEAFF
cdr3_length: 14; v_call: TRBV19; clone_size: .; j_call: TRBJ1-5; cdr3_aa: CASSETGGTQPQHF
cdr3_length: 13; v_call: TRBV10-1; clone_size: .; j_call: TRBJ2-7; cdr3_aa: CASSESGTYEQYF
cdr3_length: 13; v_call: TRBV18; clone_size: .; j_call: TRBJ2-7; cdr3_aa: CASSPTSSYEQYF
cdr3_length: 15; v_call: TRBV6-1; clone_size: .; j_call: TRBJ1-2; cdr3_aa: CASSDVLGGNYGYTF
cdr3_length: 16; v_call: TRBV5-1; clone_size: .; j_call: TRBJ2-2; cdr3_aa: CASSSGGGPNTGELFF
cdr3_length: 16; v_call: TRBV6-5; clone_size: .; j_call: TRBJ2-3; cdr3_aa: CASSYSGTSVADTQYF
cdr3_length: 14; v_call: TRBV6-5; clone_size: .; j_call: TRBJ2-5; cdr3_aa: CASSVYRDSKTQYF
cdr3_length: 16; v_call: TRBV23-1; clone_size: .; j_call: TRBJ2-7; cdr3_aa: CASKLIMGQGAQEQYF
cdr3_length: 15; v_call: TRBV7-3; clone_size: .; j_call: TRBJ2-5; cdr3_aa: CASSTTSGAQETQYF
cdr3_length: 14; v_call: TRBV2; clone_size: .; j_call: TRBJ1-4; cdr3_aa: CASSEAPGSKVLFF
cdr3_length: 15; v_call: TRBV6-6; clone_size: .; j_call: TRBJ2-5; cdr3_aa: CASSYRSGGTAAQYF
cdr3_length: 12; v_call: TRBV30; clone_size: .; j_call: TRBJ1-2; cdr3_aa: CAWSVLGYDYTF
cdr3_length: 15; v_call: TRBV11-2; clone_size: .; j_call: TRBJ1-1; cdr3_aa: CASTPRLGGDTEAFF
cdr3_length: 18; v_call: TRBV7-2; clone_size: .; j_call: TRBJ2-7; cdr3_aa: CASSLKRPSGRLNYEQYF
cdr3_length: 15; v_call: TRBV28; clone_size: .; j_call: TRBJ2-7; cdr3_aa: CASSSGQVNSYEQYF
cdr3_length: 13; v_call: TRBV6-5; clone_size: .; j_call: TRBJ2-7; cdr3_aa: CASRRSGKDEQYF
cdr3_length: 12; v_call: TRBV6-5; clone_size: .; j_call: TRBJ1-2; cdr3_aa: CASSRTGEGYTF
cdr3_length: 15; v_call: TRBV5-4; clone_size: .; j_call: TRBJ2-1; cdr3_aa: CASSEDQAAYNEQFF
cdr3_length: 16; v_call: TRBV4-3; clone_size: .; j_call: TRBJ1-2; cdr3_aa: CASSQDPTTKGYGYTF
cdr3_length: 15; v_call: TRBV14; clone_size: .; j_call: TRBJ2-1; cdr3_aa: CASSRNSRPNNEQFF